This TCR beta chain was profiled in a study of T cells in Graves' hyperthyroidism and ophthalmopathy. This clonotype was seen ten or more times. The CDR3 consists of 13 residues. Germline V gives CDR1 MNHNS, CDR2 SASEGT. V gave up 2 bases and J gave up 8 bases, with 12 bases separating them. TCR beta CDR3 sequences were amplified from RNA transcripts. First-round RT-PCR targeting the TCR CDR3 was performed with the HTBI primer set. TCRdb re-analysed the multiplex PCR reads in MiXCR, keeping a single row per CDR3 protein. The top ten hold 17% of the sample, which has 400,000 to 500,000 distinct CDR3 sequences, roughly an eighth seen once.

The chain employs TRBV6-1 and TRBJ1-2; possible D gene TRBD1, 5 bases. The source material was blood. This clonotype was sampled from a woman in her late teens or twenties with Graves' hyperthyroidism. The CDR3 protein is CASSERDLTGYTF. DNA of the CDR3: TGTGCCAGCAGTGAAAGGGACCTCACAGGCTACACCTTC.